This section outlines one T cell receptor (beta chain) sequence together with its context. The source of the sample is a study of blood T cell repertoires in COVID-19. Study in general: PBMCs, B-cell-depleted T cells, or T cells provided the cDNA or gDNA that made up the material.

Original processing notes: Nucleated cell number was recorded as an estimate derived from reference gene primer amplification. The method was immunoSEQ multiplex PCR; TCRdb's version includes in-frame clones alone and lacks a portion of them. The DNA gave D and trimming, while V, J and clone size come from that table. The sample contains 65,000 to 95,000 clones, about 88% of which appear only once. The sequenced material came from peripheral blood. This sequence originates from a man between 65 and 79 years old with active or convalescent COVID-19.

CDR3 bases: TGCAGCGGCGTCTCTGGGACAGGGATGAACACTGAAGCTTTCTTT. It specifies CSGVSGTGMNTEAFF. This chain uses TRBV29-1 with TRBJ1-1, with 9 bases identical to TRBD1. V trimming: 7 bases; J trimming: 0 bases; junction bases outside the gene matches: 9. The CDR3 consists of 15 residues. Looked up from germline, CDR1 is SQVTM and CDR2 is ANQGSEA.